The 8 T cell receptor beta chains below come from one sample, sequenced in a study of persistence of HIV-infected CD4 T cells. The libraries were made with immunoSEQ version 4 in survey mode. TCRdb's table, derived via immunoSEQ multiplex PCR, lists solely in-frame clones and lacks some. Here the sample spans 25,000 to 35,000 clones, roughly 82% being singletons. Lysates of CMV-infected fibroblasts at 10 ug/mL stimulated these cells. Sorted nonresponding memory CD4+ T cells were CD40L-negative, CD69-negative, CD45RO-high. No antigen is known for these receptors. The sample consisted of CD4+ T cells sorted from PBMCs after approximately 20-hour stimulation, taken from a patient who received antiretroviral therapy. These receptors all stem from an adult man with HIV who was CMV-seropositive.

The genes are TRBV30 and TRBJ2-4; 7 bases are a match to TRBD2. This CDR3 is built from 16 residues. CDR1 GTSNPN and CDR2 SVGIG come from the germline V gene (reference sequence). J was trimmed by 8 bases and V by 3 bases; bases with no gene match: 16. CDR3 DNA sequence: TGTGCCTGGAGCCCTGGGGTAGCGGGCCCTGGGGACATTCAGTACTTC. It translates to CAWSPGVAGPGDIQYF. Together with reference TRBV30 and TRBJ2-4, the CDR3 gives the full variable domain: SQTIHQWPATLVQPVGSPLSLECTVEGTSNPNLYWYRQAAGRGLQLLFYSVGIGQISSEVPQNLSASRPQDRQFILSSKKLLLSDSGFYLCAWSPGVAGPGDIQYFGAGTRLSVL.

The chain has TRBV7-9 and TRBJ2-3; 7 bases map to TRBD2. This CDR3 is 14 amino acids long. Germline values: CDR1 SEHNR, CDR2 FQNEAQ (reference sequence). Trimming at V came to 5 bases and at J to 6 bases, leaving 8 bases not matched to a gene. This chain's CDR3 is CASSKSGGVDTQYF. The CDR3 DNA follows: TGTGCCAGCAGCAAGTCGGGGGGAGTGGATACGCAGTATTTT.

CDR3 DNA: TGTGCCAGCAGCCCACCCCTAGCGGGGGGTCAAAATGAGCAGTTCTTC. It is translated as CASSPPLAGGQNEQFF. The chain combines TRBV3-1 (or the pseudogene TRBV3-2) with TRBJ2-1; TRBD2 matches 11 bases. Germline CDR1 reads LGHDT; CDR2 reads YNNKEL (reference sequence). V was pared by 4 bases and J by 7 bases, with 9 bases of the junction left unmatched. The CDR3 consists of 16 residues.

This clone was counted only a few times. The CDR3 here is CASSDPNGHGTKSGNTIYF. The CDR3 coding sequence is TGTGCCAGCAGCGACCCCAACGGACATGGAACCAAATCTGGAAACACCATATATTTT. The rearrangement links TRBV7-3 to TRBJ1-3; maybe TRBD1 (5 bases). The CDR3 runs to 19 residues. Trimming left V 5 bases short and J 1 base short, with 24 bases between. Per germline, CDR1 SGHTA and CDR2 FQGTGA.

The chain employs TRBV7-8 and TRBJ1-6; D gene uncertain. This CDR3 is 12 amino acids long. Deletions cut 5 bases from V and 6 bases from J, with 5 bases between. The germline CDR1 and CDR2 sequences are SGHVS and FQNEAQ. This CDR3 is CASSRTNSPLHF. Here the CDR3 DNA reads TGTGCCAGCAGCCGCACTAATTCACCCCTCCACTTT.

The J gene is TRBJ2-4, the V gene TRBV4-3; 7 bases are shared with TRBD2. Germline V gene data show CDR1 as LGHNA and CDR2 as YSLEER. The CDR3 has 17 amino acids. V trimming: 1 base; J trimming: 0 bases; junction bases outside the gene matches: 6. The CDR3 DNA is TGCGCCAGCAGCCAAGGTGGGGGAGGGATAGCCAAAAACATTCAGTACTTC. Residues: CASSQGGGGIAKNIQYF.

The chain couples TRBV13 to TRBJ1-2; D is possibly TRBD1 (6 bases). CDR1 is PRHDT, CDR2 FYEKMQ, per germline (reference sequence). The CDR3 length is 13 residues. V was cut by 7 bases and J by 4 bases, with 13 bases left in between. The CDR3 reads CASNRGGLYGYTF. In DNA form, the CDR3 reads TGTGCCAGCAACAGAGGGGGTCTCTATGGCTACACCTTC.

V gene TRBV4-3 combines with J gene TRBJ2-3; D might be TRBD1 or TRBD2, each matching 6 bases. CDR3 length equals 17 residues. Germline CDR1 LGHNA, CDR2 YSLEER. V lost 0 bases, J lost 2 bases, and 15 bases lay in between. The CDR3 DNA is TGCGCCAGCAGCCAAGACAATCGGGGGCCGAACACAGATACGCAGTATTTT. Translation: CASSQDNRGPNTDTQYF.